The 18 T cell receptor beta chains given below trace back to one sample, sequenced in a study of OX40 agonist ivuxolimab in advanced cancers. Clones were sequenced by immunoSEQ multiplex PCR, and TCRdb holds only the in-frame ones, with some missing. The sample yields 90,000 to 120,000 clones, 75% to 95% seen once. The input for sequencing was CD4+ or CD8+ T cells sorted from blood, taken in a trial of the OX40 agonist ivuxolimab. The receptors originated from an adult with an advanced solid tumor such as melanoma, head and neck, liver or kidney cancer.

The chain has TRBV5-1 and TRBJ1-5; D not certain. Germline loops: CDR1 SGHRS, CDR2 YFSETQ. V was cut by 1 base and J by 5 bases, with 7 bases left in between. The CDR3 has 13 amino acids. CDR3 in DNA: TGCGCCAGCAGCTTGCAGGTGGATCAGCCCCAGCATTTT. This sequence encodes CASSLQVDQPQHF.

CDR3 bases: TGTGCCAGCAGCTTACGTCCGGACAGGGGGGACACTGAAGCTTTCTTT. Protein sequence: CASSLRPDRGDTEAFF. This rearrangement joins TRBV7-3 to TRBJ1-1; 10 nucleotides agree with TRBD1. The ends lost 2 bases at V and 3 bases at J; junction bases unmatched: 6. Germline CDR1 SGHTA, CDR2 FQGTGA. This CDR3 is 16 amino acids long.

The chain carries TRBV13 and TRBJ2-1; D is unresolved. The CDR3 covers 15 residues. Germline values: CDR1 PRHDT, CDR2 FYEKMQ (reference sequence). The V end lost 0 bases, the J end lost 4 bases, and 10 bases lay between the germline ends. CDR3 amino acids: CASSLGLHRYNEQFF. As DNA, the CDR3 is TGTGCCAGCAGCTTAGGCCTCCATAGATACAATGAGCAGTTCTTC. Supplemented by reference TRBV13 and TRBJ2-1, the full variable domain reads AAGVIQSPRHLIKEKRETATLKCYPIPRHDTVYWYQQGPGQDPQFLISFYEKMQSDKGSIPDRFSAQQFSDYHSELNMSSLELGDSALYFCASSLGLHRYNEQFFGPGTRLTVL.

This chain connects TRBV10-3 to TRBJ2-3, with TRBD2 matching 12 bases. The length of the CDR3 is 20 residues. The trim removed 2 bases at V and 4 bases at J, leaving 16 bases unmatched. Germline-derived CDR1 and CDR2 are ENHRY and SYGVKD. CDR3 in amino acids: CAISEPVLTSGSGNADTQYF. CDR3 nucleotide sequence: TGTGCCATCAGTGAGCCCGTCTTGACTAGCGGGAGTGGAAATGCAGATACGCAGTATTTT.

This chain joins TRBV2 and TRBJ2-1; TRBD1 aligns across 7 bases. The J segment lost 2 bases and the V segment lost 4 bases, leaving 8 bases of the junction unmatched. The CDR3 sequence is 16 residues long. CDR1 is SNHLY, CDR2 FYNNEI, per germline. The CDR3 region has the DNA TGTGCCAGCAGTGTCAAGGGACAGACAACCTACAATGAGCAGTTCTTC. Translated: CASSVKGQTTYNEQFF.

This chain uses TRBV27 with TRBJ1-4, with D possibly matching TRBD1 (5 bases). Trimming stripped 8 bases from V and 0 bases from J, with 10 bases between. CDR3 length: 14 residues. Germline CDR1 reads MNHEY; CDR2 reads SMNVEV (reference sequence). The CDR3 DNA is TGTGCCAGCCGGGACGGGGCAACTAATGAAAAACTGTTTTTT. Protein sequence: CASRDGATNEKLFF. Using reference TRBV27 and TRBJ1-4 for the parts outside the CDR3, the full variable domain is EAQVTQNPRYLITVTGKKLTVTCSQNMNHEYMSWYRQDPGLGLRQIYYSMNVEVTDKGDVPEGYKVSRKEKRNFPLILESPSPNQTSLYFCASRDGATNEKLFFGSGTQLSVL.

This chain uses TRBV6-5 with TRBJ2-5; 10 positions match TRBD2. TRBJ2-7 matches the DNA end more closely, so the J call is doubtful. The CDR3 runs to 14 residues. Germline assignment: CDR1 MNHEY and CDR2 SVGAGI. CDR3 residues: CASSFRTSGDEQYF. Here the CDR3 DNA reads TGTGCCAGCAGTTTCCGGACTAGCGGAGACGAGCAGTACTTC.

This chain uses TRBV6-1 with TRBJ2-5; D uncertain. The V gene's germline CDR1 is MNHNS and CDR2 SASEGT. The CDR3 consists of 13 residues. Trimming left V 4 bases short and J 1 base short, with 7 bases between. CDR3 residues: CASSVPAQETQYF. CDR3 sequence (DNA): TGTGCCAGCAGTGTGCCAGCCCAAGAGACCCAGTACTTC.

The chain joins TRBV6-6 to TRBJ2-7, with a weak D call TRBD1 (6 bases). This CDR3 has 14 amino acids. CDR1 and CDR2 from the germline V gene are MNHNY and SVGAGI (reference sequence). Between the trimmed V and J ends, which lost 6 bases and 0 bases, there was a span of 12 bases. The CDR3 sequence is CASRLDSASYEQYF. DNA for the CDR3: TGTGCCAGCAGATTGGACAGTGCCTCCTACGAGCAGTACTTC.

The chain uses TRBV7-6 and TRBJ2-3; 10 positions match TRBD2. The junction had 15 bases not matched to a gene; V was cut back by 5 bases and J by 4 bases. The CDR3 consists of 18 residues. The germline V gene encodes CDR1 SGHVS and CDR2 FNYEAQ. DNA of the CDR3: TGTGCCAGCAGCCTCGAGGCCCAGCGGGAGGGATTTGCAGATACGCAGTATTTT. It yields the protein CASSLEAQREGFADTQYF.

This chain connects TRBV4-2 to TRBJ2-1; 12 bases map to TRBD2. Germline loops: CDR1 LGHNA, CDR2 YNFKEQ. The CDR3 is 16 residues long. J gave up 4 bases and V 2 bases, and 3 bases lay outside the gene matches. CDR3 protein: CASSQSTSGSYNEQFF. CDR3 DNA: TGTGCCAGCAGCCAATCGACTAGCGGGAGTTACAATGAGCAGTTCTTC.

The chain combines TRBV9 with TRBJ2-1; TRBD1 matches at 8 bases. This CDR3 has 16 amino acids. V lost 3 bases and J lost 8; bases outside the gene matches: 13. Germline values: CDR1 SGDLS, CDR2 YYNGEE. The CDR3 sequence is CASSASGTGGRHEQFF. The CDR3 coding sequence is TGTGCCAGCAGCGCGTCTGGGACAGGAGGGCGACATGAGCAGTTCTTC.

The V gene is TRBV30, the J gene TRBJ2-7, with 11 bases aligning to TRBD1. Germline assignment: CDR1 GTSNPN and CDR2 SVGIG (reference sequence). J was trimmed by 4 bases and V by 2 bases; bases with no gene match: 4. The CDR3 runs 14 residues. The chain's CDR3 is CAWSWRDRGYEQYF. In DNA form, the CDR3 reads TGTGCCTGGAGTTGGAGGGACAGGGGGTACGAGCAGTACTTC.

The chain couples TRBV5-8 to TRBJ2-1; tentatively, D is TRBD1 or TRBD2 (5 bases each). Germline-derived CDR1 and CDR2 are SGHTS and YDEGEE. The ends were cut back, 8 bases at V and 9 bases at J, with 18 bases in the middle. CDR3 length equals 13 residues. In DNA form, the CDR3 reads TGTGCCAGTACCCGGGACCTCTATATTGAGCAGTTCTTC. Translation gives CASTRDLYIEQFF. Based on the CDR3 plus reference TRBV5-8 and TRBJ2-1, the full variable domain is EAGVTQSPTHLIKTRGQQATLRCSPISGHTSVYWYQQALGLGLQFLLWYDEGEERNRGNFPPRFSGRQFPNYSSELNVNALELEDSALYLCASTRDLYIEQFFGPGTRLTVL.

The chain links TRBV6-1 to TRBJ1-2; weak D call: TRBD1 (6 bases). Germline CDR1 and CDR2: MNHNS and SASEGT. This CDR3 is 11 amino acids long. V gave up 3 bases and J gave up 10 bases, with 9 bases separating them. The CDR3 region is CASSDPGVYTF. The CDR3 nucleotides read TGTGCCAGCAGTGATCCAGGGGTCTACACCTTC.

The CDR3 is CASSARLQREKLFF. CDR3 sequence (DNA): TGTGCCAGCAGCGCACGGCTACAGCGGGAAAAACTGTTTTTT. V usage is TRBV9 and J usage is TRBJ1-4; D not resolved. CDR3 size: 14 residues. Germline assignment: CDR1 SGDLS and CDR2 YYNGEE. V was shortened by 3 bases and J by 8 bases, with 14 bases between the two germline ends.

J is TRBJ2-3 and V is TRBV6-5; 12 positions match TRBD2. Germline V gene lookup returns CDR1 MNHEY and CDR2 SVGAGI. After removal of 7 bases from V and 5 bases from J, the junction contained 7 bases not matched to a gene. CDR3 length equals 15 residues. The CDR3 here is CASNRLAGVVDTQYF. CDR3 DNA: TGTGCCAGCAATAGACTAGCGGGAGTCGTAGATACGCAGTATTTT.

V usage is TRBV6-5 and J usage is TRBJ1-1; D not resolved. The V and J ends lost 5 bases and 1 base respectively, with 8 bases between them. Germline CDR1 MNHEY, CDR2 SVGAGI. There are 13 residues in the CDR3. The DNA of the CDR3 is TGTGCCAGCAGTAATCAGAGGAACACTGAAGCTTTCTTT. Its translation: CASSNQRNTEAFF.